The 31 T cell receptor beta chains presented below share a single source sample, sequenced in a study of quantifying T cell responses using KT2 cells. Turning to the study itself: RNA was reverse transcribed with TCR alpha and beta constant-region primers.

The cDNA 3' end received a ligated oligonucleotide with a UMI. The first PCR ran 4 to 5 cycles with an equimolar RC1.1 and RC1.2 beta primer mix. TCRdb independently ran MiXCR on the UMI-ligation and nested PCR reads; one entry per CDR3 protein. The sample has tens of thousands of distinct CDR3 sequences, 7.3% seen once. Sequences were obtained from PBMCs spiked with cells of the T cell clone KT2. The receptor set was obtained from a human donor.

This clonotype was observed a handful of times. CDR3 DNA: TGTGCCAGCAGTTTAGAAGGGACAGGGGCCAATCAGCCCCAGCATTTT. This gives the protein CASSLEGTGANQPQHF. The V call is TRBV27, the J call TRBJ1-5; 10 bases are shared with TRBD1. Germline CDR1 reads MNHEY; CDR2 reads SMNVEV (reference sequence). V lost 2 bases to trimming and J lost 3 bases; unmatched junction nucleotides: 4. The CDR3 has 16 amino acids.

This clonotype has at least ten counts. The rearrangement uses TRBV4-1 and TRBJ1-4, with 7 bases matching TRBD1. The CDR3 extends over 15 amino acids. The V gene's germline CDR1 is MGHRA and CDR2 YSYEKL. With 3 bases clipped from V and 5 bases from J, the junction kept 6 bases outside the gene matches. CDR3 nucleotide sequence: TGCGCCAGCAGCCAGGACGGGACAGAGAATGAAAAACTGTTTTTT. Protein product: CASSQDGTENEKLFF.

This clonotype has at least ten counts. The rearrangement uses TRBV12-3 or TRBV12-4 and TRBJ2-1; 8 bases agree with TRBD1. V shed 6 bases, J shed 8 bases, and the junction held 6 bases outside the gene matches. The CDR3 has 13 amino acids. The CDR3 DNA sequence: TGTGCCAGCAGCAGACAGGGGTCGGATGAGCAGTTCTTC. It is translated as CASSRQGSDEQFF.

The chain links TRBV19 to TRBJ2-4, with 10 positions matching TRBD2. V was pared by 6 bases and J by 3 bases, with 8 bases of the junction left unmatched. CDR3 length: 16 amino acids. From germline, CDR1 is LNHDA and CDR2 SQIVND (reference sequence). The CDR3 sequence is CASRPGASGGKNIQYF. The DNA for the CDR3 is TGTGCCAGTAGACCTGGGGCTAGCGGGGGCAAAAACATTCAGTACTTC.

This chain joins TRBV5-1 and TRBJ2-3; D not certain. Trimming stripped 2 bases from V and 0 bases from J, with 10 bases between. This CDR3 has 15 amino acids. Per the germline V gene, CDR1 is SGHRS and CDR2 is YFSETQ. The CDR3 sequence: CASSLAHVSTDTQYF. CDR3 nucleotides: TGCGCCAGCAGCTTAGCTCATGTGAGCACAGATACGCAGTATTTT. The variable domain in full, completed from reference TRBV5-1 and TRBJ2-3, reads KAGVTQTPRYLIKTRGQQVTLSCSPISGHRSVSWYQQTPGQGLQFLFEYFSETQRNKGNFPGRFSGRQFSNSRSEMNVSTLELGDSALYLCASSLAHVSTDTQYFGPGTRLTVL.

This clonotype showed up just a few times. This rearrangement joins TRBV20-1 to TRBJ2-7; 7 positions agree with TRBD2. Germline V gives CDR1 DFQATT, CDR2 SNEGSKA (reference sequence). V was clipped by 5 bases and J by 1 base; unmatched bases: 5. CDR3 length: 13 amino acids. CDR3 loop: CSAASGHSYEQYF. CDR3 DNA: TGCAGTGCTGCTAGCGGACATTCCTACGAGCAGTACTTC.

The chain couples TRBV7-9 to TRBJ2-3, with TRBD2 identical over 7 bases. CDR3 length equals 16 residues. The V and J ends lost 4 bases and 0 bases, in that order; junction bases with no gene match: 7. The V gene's germline CDR1 is SEHNR and CDR2 FQNEAQ (reference sequence). CDR3 DNA sequence: TGTGCCAGCAGCTCCGGAGGGAGGGCTAGCACAGATACGCAGTATTTT. It is translated as CASSSGGRASTDTQYF.

This clonotype appeared many times. The V and J genes are TRBV29-1 and TRBJ2-3; the D gene could be TRBD1 or TRBD2 (5 bases each). The CDR3 covers 15 residues. CDR1 SQVTM and CDR2 ANQGSEA come from the germline V gene. Trimming stripped 4 bases from V and 0 bases from J, with 14 bases between. CDR3 residues: CSVGRSGQSTDTQYF. DNA for the CDR3: TGCAGCGTTGGAAGATCGGGGCAGAGCACAGATACGCAGTATTTT.

There are many counts of this clonotype. The chain recombines TRBV4-2 with TRBJ2-7; D unresolved. Germline lookup yields CDR1 LGHNA and CDR2 YNFKEQ. With 0 bases removed from V and 0 bases from J, the gap between germline ends came to 9 bases. The CDR3 spans 15 residues. The CDR3 here is CASSQEGMSSYEQYF. CDR3 coding DNA: TGTGCCAGCAGCCAAGAGGGCATGAGCTCCTACGAGCAGTACTTC.

This clonotype has a count of ten or more. The rearrangement links TRBV18 to TRBJ1-1; weak D call: TRBD1 (5 bases). Trimming removed 3 bases from V and 1 base from J, with 12 bases in between. This CDR3 contains 15 residues. Germline V gene sequence: CDR1 KGHSH, CDR2 LQKENI. As DNA, the CDR3 is TGTGCCAGCTCACCGCGGGGGGTGGAGAACACTGAAGCTTTCTTT. This sequence encodes CASSPRGVENTEAFF.

This chain connects TRBV12-3 or TRBV12-4 to TRBJ2-6, with a tentative D call TRBD1 (6 bases). The germline V and J ends were trimmed by 3 bases and 2 bases, with 14 bases remaining between them. The CDR3 covers 17 residues. CDR3 residues: CASSLVAGATGANVLTF. CDR3 DNA: TGTGCCAGCAGTTTGGTGGCAGGGGCTACTGGGGCCAACGTCCTGACTTTC.

The CDR3 region has the DNA TGTGCCACCAGCAGAGATGTTTACGAGCGGGGGGGCCCAGATACGCAGTATTTT. Encoded protein: CATSRDVYERGGPDTQYF. J is TRBJ2-3 and V is TRBV15, with TRBD2 matching over 10 bases. The CDR3 sequence is 18 residues long. Trimming at V came to 0 bases and at J to 4 bases, leaving 10 bases not matched to a gene. CDR1 and CDR2 (germline): LNHNV, YYDKDF (reference sequence).

The sample holds many counts of this clonotype. The gene calls are TRBV11-2 and TRBJ2-3; 11 bases fit TRBD2. There are 17 residues in the CDR3. V lost 1 base and J lost 1; bases outside the gene matches: 4. The germline V gene has CDR1 SGHAT and CDR2 FQNNGV. The chain's CDR3 is CASSLVTSGMGTDTQYF. Here the CDR3 DNA reads TGTGCCAGCAGCTTAGTGACTAGCGGGATGGGCACAGATACGCAGTATTTT.

This clonotype was recorded a few times. The V call is TRBV20-1, the J call TRBJ2-7; tentatively, D is TRBD1 or TRBD2 (6 bases each). Germline CDR1 reads DFQATT; CDR2 reads SNEGSKA (reference sequence). CDR3 length: 12 amino acids. V was clipped by 1 base and J by 7 bases, with 11 bases between them. CDR3 residues: CSARGGAQEQYF. For the CDR3, the DNA is TGCAGTGCTAGAGGGGGGGCCCAGGAGCAGTACTTC.

This clonotype was seen a few times. The rearrangement links TRBV12-3 or TRBV12-4 to TRBJ2-3, with D perhaps TRBD1 (5 bases). CDR3 length equals 17 residues. Trimming shortened V by 3 bases and J by 0 bases, and 16 bases separated the two germline ends. The CDR3 nucleotides read TGTGCCAGCAGTTTTACGGGCATGTGGGGCAGCACAGATACGCAGTATTTT. This translates into CASSFTGMWGSTDTQYF.

Points on this clonotype: The junction and the germline gene differ at one end; a read error may be behind it. The chain has TRBV20-1 and TRBJ1-2; 8 nucleotides agree with TRBD1. CDR3 size: 12 residues. Germline V lookup: CDR1 DFQATT, CDR2 SNEGSKA (reference sequence). DNA for the CDR3: TGCAGTGCCAAAGGACAGGGAGACGGCTACAACTTC. Protein product: CSAKGQGDGYNF.

V gene TRBV10-3 combines with J gene TRBJ1-1; 7 bases line up with TRBD1. This CDR3 contains 15 residues. Germline loops: CDR1 ENHRY, CDR2 SYGVKD. The J segment lost 2 bases and the V segment lost 0 bases, leaving 3 bases of the junction unmatched. The CDR3 nucleotides read TGTGCCATCAGTGAGTCGGGACAGACCAACACTGAAGCTTTCTTT. Protein sequence: CAISESGQTNTEAFF.

A few counts support this clonotype. V and J are TRBV6-4 and TRBJ2-1; TRBD2 aligns across 10 bases. There are 16 residues in the CDR3. The V gene's germline CDR1 is MRHNA and CDR2 SNTAGT. With 0 bases clipped from V and 9 bases from J, the junction kept 8 bases outside the gene matches. The CDR3 sequence is CASSDSASGGAAEQFF. The CDR3 nucleotides are TGTGCCAGCAGTGACTCGGCAAGCGGGGGGGCAGCTGAGCAGTTCTTC.

The table lists this clonotype with many counts. This rearrangement joins TRBV28 to TRBJ2-5; TRBD2 is a possible D gene (6 bases). V was pared by 8 bases and J by 3 bases, with 10 bases between. Germline V gives CDR1 MDHEN, CDR2 SYDVKM. The CDR3 runs to 12 residues. The CDR3 spells CASRGNKETQYF. The CDR3 nucleotides are TGTGCCAGCCGGGGGAACAAAGAGACCCAGTACTTC.

This clonotype was counted many times. The chain carries TRBV2 and TRBJ2-1; D not certain. V was shortened by 5 bases and J by 2 bases, with 13 bases between the two germline ends. The germline gives CDR1 SNHLY, CDR2 FYNNEI. This CDR3 is 15 amino acids long. The CDR3 coding sequence is TGTGCCAGCAGTCGGCGGAACGCCGCCTACAATGAGCAGTTCTTC. It translates to CASSRRNAAYNEQFF.

This clonotype has only a few counts. The chain combines TRBV2 with TRBJ2-2, with D tentatively TRBD2 (6 bases). The V and J ends lost 5 bases and 2 bases respectively, with 12 bases between them. CDR3 length: 15 residues. Per the germline V gene, CDR1 is SNHLY and CDR2 is FYNNEI. CDR3: CASSYSGSNTGELFF. DNA for the CDR3: TGTGCCAGCAGTTATAGCGGATCTAACACCGGGGAGCTGTTTTTT.

This clonotype turned up a few times. The chain uses TRBV7-2 and TRBJ2-3, with D hard to call. Between the trimmed V and J ends, which lost 7 bases and 3 bases, there was a span of 11 bases. CDR3 length: 13 residues. CDR1 and CDR2 (germline): SGHTA, FQGNSA. The CDR3 DNA is TGTGCCAGCACCTTCGACTTAACAGATACGCAGTATTTT. Translation: CASTFDLTDTQYF. Full variable domain (rest looked up from reference TRBV7-2 and TRBJ2-3): GAGVSQSPSNKVTEKGKDVELRCDPISGHTALYWYRQSLGQGLEFLIYFQGNSAPDKSGLPSDRFSAERTGGSVSTLTIQRTQQEDSAVYLCASTFDLTDTQYFGPGTRLTVL.

This clonotype turned up a few times. The chain joins TRBV18 to TRBJ1-1; D not certain. The CDR3 has 13 residues. CDR1 and CDR2 from the germline V gene are KGHSH and LQKENI. With 6 bases removed from V and 4 bases from J, the gap between germline ends came to 12 bases. For the CDR3, the DNA is TGTGCCAGCTCCCCAACGGGGAGCACTGAAGCTTTCTTT. Encoded protein: CASSPTGSTEAFF.

Regarding this clonotype: One base away lies a much larger clone, so this may be a sequencing read error. This chain connects TRBV7-8 to TRBJ2-3, with 13 bases lining up with TRBD2. This CDR3 comprises 15 residues. Germline V gives CDR1 SGHVS, CDR2 FQNEAQ. The trim removed 5 bases at V and 6 bases at J, leaving 5 bases unmatched. CDR3 DNA: TGTGCCAGCAGCCATACTAGCGGGAGGGGTGATACGCAGTATTTT. This codes for CASSHTSGRGDTQYF.

This clonotype was counted ten times or more. The CDR3: CASSSDDSYNSPLHF. The CDR3 nucleotides are TGTGCCAGCAGCAGCGACGACTCCTATAATTCACCCCTCCACTTT. The V and J genes are TRBV7-9 and TRBJ1-6; D gene ambiguous. The germline V and J ends were trimmed by 5 bases and 0 bases, with 8 bases remaining between them. Looked up from germline, CDR1 is SEHNR and CDR2 is FQNEAQ (reference sequence). The CDR3 sequence is 15 residues long. The full variable domain, its missing parts supplied by reference TRBV7-9 and TRBJ1-6, is DTGVSQNPRHKITKRGQNVTFRCDPISEHNRLYWYRQTLGQGPEFLTYFQNEAQLEKSRLLSDRFSAERPKGSFSTLEIQRTEQGDSAMYLCASSSDDSYNSPLHFGNGTRLTVT.

This clonotype was observed at least ten times. The chain is built from TRBV6-1 and TRBJ1-1; D uncertain. Between the trimmed V and J ends, which lost 6 bases and 1 base, there was a span of 3 bases. Germline values: CDR1 MNHNS, CDR2 SASEGT. The CDR3 contains 11 residues. The DNA for the CDR3 is TGTGCCAGCAGGGCGAACACTGAAGCTTTCTTT. Protein: CASRANTEAFF.

This clonotype has a count of ten or more. The chain combines TRBV7-9 with TRBJ1-4; no definite D call. Trimming left V 5 bases short and J 5 bases short, with 12 bases between. The CDR3 runs to 14 residues. From germline, CDR1 is SEHNR and CDR2 FQNEAQ (reference sequence). DNA of the CDR3: TGTGCCAGCAGCCCCCGGGTTCCGAATGAAAAACTGTTTTTT. Translation: CASSPRVPNEKLFF.

This clonotype was counted many times. The chain carries TRBV12-3 or TRBV12-4 and TRBJ2-5; TRBD1 matches at 7 bases. The ends lost 4 bases at V and 2 bases at J; junction bases unmatched: 1. This CDR3 has 13 amino acids. The CDR3 DNA is TGTGCCAGCAGTTCGGGACAGCAAGAGACCCAGTACTTC. Protein sequence: CASSSGQQETQYF.

The rearrangement joins TRBV6-5 to TRBJ1-3; D remains ambiguous. CDR3 length: 15 amino acids. Trimming removed 5 bases at V and 0 bases at J, with 11 bases between. Germline CDR1 and CDR2: MNHEY and SVGAGI. CDR3 residues: CASSPDRFSGNTIYF. CDR3 nucleotide sequence: TGTGCCAGCAGTCCCGACCGCTTCTCTGGAAACACCATATATTTT.

The J gene is TRBJ1-6, the V gene TRBV7-2, with D uncertain. With 3 bases removed from V and 2 bases from J, the gap between germline ends came to 5 bases. CDR1 and CDR2 from the germline V gene are SGHTA and FQGNSA. CDR3 length: 14 residues. Here the CDR3 DNA reads TGTGCCAGCAGCTTCCAAGCCTATAATTCACCCCTCCACTTT. Its protein product is CASSFQAYNSPLHF.

Many counts were recorded for this clonotype. The rearrangement links TRBV12-3 or TRBV12-4 to TRBJ2-5, with a weak D call TRBD2 (5 bases). The CDR3 covers 12 residues. V lost 3 bases, J lost 5 bases, and 7 bases lay in between. DNA for the CDR3: TGTGCCAGCAGTTTTGGGGAGGAGACCCAGTACTTC. Translation gives CASSFGEETQYF.